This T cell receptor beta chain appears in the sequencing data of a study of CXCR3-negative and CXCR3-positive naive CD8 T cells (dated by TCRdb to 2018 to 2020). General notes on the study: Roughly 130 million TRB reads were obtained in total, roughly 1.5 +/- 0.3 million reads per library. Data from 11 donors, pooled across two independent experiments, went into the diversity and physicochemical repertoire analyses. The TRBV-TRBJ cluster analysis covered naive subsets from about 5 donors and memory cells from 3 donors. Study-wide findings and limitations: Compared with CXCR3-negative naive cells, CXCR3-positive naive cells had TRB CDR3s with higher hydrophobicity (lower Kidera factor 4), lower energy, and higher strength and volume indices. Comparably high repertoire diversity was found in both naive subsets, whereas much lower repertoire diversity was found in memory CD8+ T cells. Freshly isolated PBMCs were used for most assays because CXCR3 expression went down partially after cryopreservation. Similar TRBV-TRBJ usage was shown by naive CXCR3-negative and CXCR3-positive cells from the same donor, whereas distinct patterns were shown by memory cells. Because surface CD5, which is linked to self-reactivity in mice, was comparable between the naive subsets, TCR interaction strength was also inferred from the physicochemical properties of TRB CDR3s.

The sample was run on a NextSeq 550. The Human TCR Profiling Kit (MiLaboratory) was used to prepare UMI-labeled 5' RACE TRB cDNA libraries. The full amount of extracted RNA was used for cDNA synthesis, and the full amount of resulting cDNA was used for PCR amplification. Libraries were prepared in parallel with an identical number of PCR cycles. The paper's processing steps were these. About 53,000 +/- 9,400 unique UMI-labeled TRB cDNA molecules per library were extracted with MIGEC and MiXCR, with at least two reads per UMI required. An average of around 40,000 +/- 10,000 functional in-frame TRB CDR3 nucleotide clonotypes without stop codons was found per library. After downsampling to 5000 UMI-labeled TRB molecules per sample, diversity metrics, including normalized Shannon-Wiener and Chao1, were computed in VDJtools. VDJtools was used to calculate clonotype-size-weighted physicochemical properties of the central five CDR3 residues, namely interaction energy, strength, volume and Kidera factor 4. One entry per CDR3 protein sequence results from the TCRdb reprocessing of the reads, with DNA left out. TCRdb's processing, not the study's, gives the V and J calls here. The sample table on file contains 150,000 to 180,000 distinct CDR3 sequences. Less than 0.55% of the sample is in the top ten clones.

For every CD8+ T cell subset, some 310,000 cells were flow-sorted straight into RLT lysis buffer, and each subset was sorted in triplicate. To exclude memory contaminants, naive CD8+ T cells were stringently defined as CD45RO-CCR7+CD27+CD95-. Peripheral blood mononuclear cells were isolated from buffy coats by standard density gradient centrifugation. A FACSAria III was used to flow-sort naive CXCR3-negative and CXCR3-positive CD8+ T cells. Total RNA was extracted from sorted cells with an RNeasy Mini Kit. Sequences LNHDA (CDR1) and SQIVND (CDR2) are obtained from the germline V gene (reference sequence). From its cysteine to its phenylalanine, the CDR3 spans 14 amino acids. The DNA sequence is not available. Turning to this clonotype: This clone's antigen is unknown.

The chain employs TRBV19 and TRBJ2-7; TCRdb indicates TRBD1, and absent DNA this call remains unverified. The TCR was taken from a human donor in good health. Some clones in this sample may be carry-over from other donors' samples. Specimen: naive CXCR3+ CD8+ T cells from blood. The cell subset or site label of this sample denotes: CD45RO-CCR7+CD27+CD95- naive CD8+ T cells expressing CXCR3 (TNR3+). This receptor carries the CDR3 CASSPGQGIYEQYF.